This T cell receptor beta chain emerged from a study of T cells after yellow fever vaccination. TCRdb recomputed calls from the 5' RACE reads with MiXCR, one row per CDR3 protein. The sample contains 120,000 or so distinct CDR3 sequences, about 8.8% of which appear only once. This clonotype has ten or more counts. The germline gives CDR1 SQVTM, CDR2 ANQGSEA. J gave up 4 bases and V 7 bases, and 1 base lay outside the gene matches. This CDR3 comprises 11 residues. The source of this sequence is a young man who received the YFV17D yellow fever vaccine. V usage is TRBV29-1 and J usage is TRBJ1-2; 9 nucleotides match TRBD1. The source material was CD8+ T cells sorted from PBMCs, sampled on the day of the yellow fever booster vaccination. The CDR3 sequence is CSATGGYGYTF. For the CDR3, the DNA is TGCAGCGCGACAGGGGGCTATGGCTACACCTTC. The full variable domain, rest sourced from reference TRBV29-1 and TRBJ1-2, is SAVISQKPSRDICQRGTSLTIQCQVDSQVTMMFWYRQQPGQSLTLIATANQGSEATYESGFVIDKFPISRPNLTFSTLTVSNMSPEDSSIYLCSATGGYGYTFGSGTRLTVV.